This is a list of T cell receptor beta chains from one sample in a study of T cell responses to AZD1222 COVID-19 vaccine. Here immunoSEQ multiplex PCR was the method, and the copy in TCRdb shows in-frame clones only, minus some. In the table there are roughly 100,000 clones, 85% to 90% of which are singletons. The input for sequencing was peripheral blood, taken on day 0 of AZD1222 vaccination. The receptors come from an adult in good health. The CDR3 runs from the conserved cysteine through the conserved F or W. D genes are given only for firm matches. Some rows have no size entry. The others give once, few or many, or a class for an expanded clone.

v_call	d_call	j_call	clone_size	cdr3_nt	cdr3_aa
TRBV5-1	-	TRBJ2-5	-	TGCGCCAGCAGCTTGGCTGGGGGGGGCTTCTCAGAGACCCAGTACTTC	CASSLAGGGFSETQYF
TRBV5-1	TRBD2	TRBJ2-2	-	TGCGCCAGCAGCCAAATAGCGGGAGCTGGGGGAACCGGGGAGCTGTTTTTT	CASSQIAGAGGTGELFF
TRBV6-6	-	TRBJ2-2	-	TGTGCCAGCTCAAAAGGGACTGTGAACACCGGGGAGCTGTTTTTT	CASSKGTVNTGELFF
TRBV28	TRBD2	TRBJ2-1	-	TGTGCCAGCTTCACCGGGACTAGCGGTCGATTGAGGGTCTTC	CASFTGTSGRLRVF
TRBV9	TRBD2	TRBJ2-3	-	TGTGCCAGCAGCGTATTCGGGCTAGCGGGAGTTTCTGGCACAGATACGCAGTATTTT	CASSVFGLAGVSGTDTQYF
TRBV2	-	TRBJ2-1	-	TGTACCGTAGAGGAACAGAGCTCCTACAATGAGCAGTTCTTC	CTVEEQSSYNEQFF
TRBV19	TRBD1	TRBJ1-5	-	TGTGCCAGTAGTATTGGGACAGGGGGGTTTCAGCCCCAGCATTTT	CASSIGTGGFQPQHF
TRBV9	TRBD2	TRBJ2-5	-	TGTGCCAGCAGTGTTAGCGGGAGTTTCGAGACCCAGTACTTC	CASSVSGSFETQYF
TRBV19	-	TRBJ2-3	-	TGTGCCAGTAGGCCCCAGCAGACAGATACGCAGTATTTT	CASRPQQTDTQYF
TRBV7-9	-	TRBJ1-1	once	TGTGCCAGCAGCTTGTCAGGCACTGAAGCTTTCTTT	CASSLSGTEAFF
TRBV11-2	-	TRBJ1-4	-	TGTGCCAGCAGCTTAACGAGGGACTTGGGTGAAAAACTGTTTTTT	CASSLTRDLGEKLFF
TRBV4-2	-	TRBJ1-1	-	TGTGCCAGCAGCCAAGATAATCGGGGAGGGACTGAAGCTTTCTTT	CASSQDNRGGTEAFF
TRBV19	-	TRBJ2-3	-	TGTGCCAGTAGTATTAATGAAGGACTCCGGAGCACAGATACGCAGTATTTT	CASSINEGLRSTDTQYF
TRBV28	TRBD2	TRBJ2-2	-	TGTGCCAGCAGGGGGAGCCGGGAGGGGAACACCGGGGAGCTGTTTTTT	CASRGSREGNTGELFF
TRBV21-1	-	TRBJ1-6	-	TGTGCCAGCAGCAAAGTAAGGACAGGGAATTCACCCCTCCACTTT	CASSKVRTGNSPLHF
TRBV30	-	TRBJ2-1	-	TGTGCCACCCGGACTAGGGGGGCCAATGAGCAGTTCTTC	CATRTRGANEQFF
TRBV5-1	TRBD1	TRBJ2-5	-	TGCGCCAGCAGCTTCTCGGACAGGGAAGAGACCCAGTACTTC	CASSFSDREETQYF
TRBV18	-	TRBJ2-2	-	TGTGCCAGCTCACGTCAGGGACGGACGAACACCGGGGAGCTGTTTTTT	CASSRQGRTNTGELFF
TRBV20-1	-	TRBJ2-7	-	TGCAGTGCTAGCGGGTCCTACGAGCAGTACTTC	CSASGSYEQYF
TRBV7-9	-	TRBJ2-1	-	TGTGCCAGCAGCTCCCAGCGCGATGAGCAGTTCTTC	CASSSQRDEQFF
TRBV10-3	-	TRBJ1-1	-	TGTGCCATCGGGGGGAGGGACGGGAACACTGAAGCTTTCTTT	CAIGGRDGNTEAFF
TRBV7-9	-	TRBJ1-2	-	TGTGCCAGCACCATTTTTGGGCGAGGGCCCCTGAACTATGGCTACACCTTC	CASTIFGRGPLNYGYTF
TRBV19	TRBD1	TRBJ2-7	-	TGTGCCAGTAGTATTGGGGGGACAGGGGTCTACGAGCAGTACTTC	CASSIGGTGVYEQYF
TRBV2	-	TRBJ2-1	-	TGTGCCAGCAGTTGGGTCAATGAGCAGTTCTTC	CASSWVNEQFF
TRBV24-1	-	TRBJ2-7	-	TGTGCCACCCAGGATACGGACGAGCAGTACTTC	CATQDTDEQYF
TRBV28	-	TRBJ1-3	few	TGTGCCAGCAGTTTATCCCCCGACAGCTCTGGAAACACCATATATTTT	CASSLSPDSSGNTIYF
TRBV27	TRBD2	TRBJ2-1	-	TGTGCCAGCAGTTTGGGCGGGAGGGCCAATGAGCAGTTCTTC	CASSLGGRANEQFF
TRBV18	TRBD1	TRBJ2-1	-	TGTGCCAGCTCCACGGACAGGGACCATAATGAGCAGTTCTTC	CASSTDRDHNEQFF
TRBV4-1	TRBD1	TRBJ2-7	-	TGCGCCAGCAGCCGGACAGGGGGAATCTACGAGCAGTACTTC	CASSRTGGIYEQYF
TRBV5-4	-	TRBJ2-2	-	TGTGCCAGCAGCTTGGAGCCCGACAGGCCGAACACCGGGGAGCTGTTTTTT	CASSLEPDRPNTGELFF
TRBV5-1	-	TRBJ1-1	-	TGCGCCAGCAGCTTGGACGATTTTTCTGAAGCTTTCTTT	CASSLDDFSEAFF